This paragraph reports one T cell receptor beta chain. The antigen is undetermined. The data were obtained in a study of T cell responses to AZD1222 COVID-19 vaccine. Study information: Timing groups of about 4 and about 12 weeks for second doses were pooled. Findings and limits, study-wide: Reportedly, nearly half of unique spike TCRs recognized epitopes outside B.1.351/B.1.1.7 mutations. Spike-spanning, vaccine-associated CD4 TCRs were dominant at 160-218 and 743-854.

The repertoire was sequenced with immunoSEQ multiplex PCR; TCRdb's copy has only in-frame clones and lacks some. The data hold roughly 130,000 clones, with 88% observed a single time. This material consisted of peripheral blood, taken on day 0 of AZD1222 vaccination. The receptor's source is an adult in good health.

CDR3 protein: CASSPYQETQYF. In DNA, the CDR3 is TGTGCCAGCAGCCCGTACCAAGAGACCCAGTACTTC. The chain carries TRBV11-2 and TRBJ2-5; D is unresolved. This CDR3 has 12 amino acids. Trimming took 5 bases from V and 0 from J, leaving 4 bases between them. The V gene's germline CDR1 is SGHAT and CDR2 FQNNGV.